These T cell receptor beta chains were read from a single sample in a study of T-cell reconstitution after alpha-beta-depleted transplantation in children. A single record per CDR3 protein comes from TCRdb applying MiXCR to the PCR reads. There are about 98,000 distinct CDR3 sequences in the sample; 23% occur only once, and 20% to 25% lies in the top ten. The sequences come from PBMCs, collected before TCRalphabeta/CD19-depleted stem cell transplant. The receptors originated from a boy under 10 years old with acute lymphoblastic leukemia, due to receive a stem cell transplant. Both conserved end residues are part of each CDR3. D genes are given only for firm matches.

d_gene,j_gene,v_gene,CDR3aa
TRBD2,TRBJ2-7,TRBV20-1,CSARESFTSGRGKQYF
TRBD2,TRBJ2-3,TRBV6-5,CASSSGLAGTTQYF
TRBD2,TRBJ2-3,TRBV28,CASTSGRASDTQYF
NA,TRBJ2-1,TRBV7-2,CASRYRAGSYNEQFF
NA,TRBJ2-3,TRBV5-1,CASSFYREDTQYF
NA,TRBJ1-5,TRBV12-3/TRBV12-4,CASSLTPFGVGGNQPQHF
NA,TRBJ2-1,TRBV29-1,CSVKKAGSGYEQFF
NA,TRBJ2-7,TRBV7-2,CASSLRDTASYEQYF
NA,TRBJ2-5,TRBV19,CASHPGGQETQYF
NA,TRBJ2-5,TRBV6-2/TRBV6-3,CASSYTAKETQYF
NA,TRBJ1-2,TRBV28,CASNSEVAGYTF
NA,TRBJ2-1,TRBV4-1,CASSQERTTPWDEQFF
NA,TRBJ2-5,TRBV20-1,CSATGGPGETQYF
NA,TRBJ2-3,TRBV3-1,CASSPGSSARDTQYF
NA,TRBJ2-5,TRBV12-3/TRBV12-4,CASSLGPNLGGTQYF
TRBD2,TRBJ2-3,TRBV24-1,CATSATGRGRGTDTQYF
NA,TRBJ2-7,TRBV7-9,CASSPARPTYEQYF
NA,TRBJ2-2,TRBV6-6,CASTHDTGELFF
NA,TRBJ2-1,TRBV30,CAFPLAEGYNEQFF
NA,TRBJ2-7,TRBV3-1,CASSYERTTYEQYF
NA,TRBJ1-2,TRBV6-5,CASSYSPRTASIYGYTF
NA,TRBJ1-1,TRBV20-1,CSAFQAHGVEAFF
NA,TRBJ1-2,TRBV27,CASSKGVANYGYTF
TRBD2,TRBJ2-7,TRBV20-1,CSASGTSGAASTKEQYF
NA,TRBJ1-4,TRBV5-1,CASSLWATNEKLFF
NA,TRBJ2-1,TRBV7-9,CASSTRTAEAFINEQFF
NA,TRBJ2-6,TRBV20-1,CSARIPYSGANVLTF
NA,TRBJ2-7,TRBV20-1,CSAGQGGGAYEQYF
NA,TRBJ2-1,TRBV10-3,CAISPGRGGAYNEQFF
NA,TRBJ2-3,TRBV7-2,CASSHDLSWGDTQYF
NA,TRBJ1-6,TRBV30,CAWTEGWSPLHF
NA,TRBJ2-2,TRBV5-1,CASRTAGVSTGELFF
NA,TRBJ2-7,TRBV12-3/TRBV12-4,CASSPSGTSYEQYF
NA,TRBJ2-3,TRBV3-1,CASSQETGGRHYTDTQYF
NA,TRBJ2-1,TRBV5-1,CASSLSDNAYNEQFF